This TCR beta chain was identified during a study of blood T cell repertoires in COVID-19. Study-level background: Donors in the United States, Italy and Spain gave samples during acute or convalescent COVID-19. From T cells, B-cell-depleted T cells, or PBMCs came the material, which was cDNA or gDNA.

Original processing methods: Reference gene primers were amplified, and this amplification served to estimate nucleated cell counts. Clones were read by immunoSEQ multiplex PCR, and TCRdb kept only the in-frame ones, dropping some. V, J and clone size were drawn from that table, and D and trimming were deduced from the DNA. The sample carries about 130,000 clones, 70% to 85% recorded once. Per the germline V gene, CDR1 is SNHLY and CDR2 is FYNNEI. The CDR3 contains 14 residues. V lost 6 bases, J lost 6 bases, and 5 bases stayed unmatched. The source is a woman aged 80 or over with acute or convalescent COVID-19. The V call is TRBV2, the J call TRBJ1-4; 9 nucleotides match TRBD1. Sample: peripheral blood. The CDR3 reads CASSRDRDDEKLFF. CDR3 bases: TGTGCCAGCAGCCGGGACAGGGATGATGAAAAACTGTTTTTT.